The 23 T cell receptor beta chains below were found in one sample sequenced in a study of OX40 agonist ivuxolimab in advanced cancers. Sequenced by immunoSEQ multiplex PCR; TCRdb stores in-frame clones only, minus some. The sample consists of 70,000 or so clones, about 82% of them appearing once. The sequencing here drew on CD4+ or CD8+ T cells sorted from blood, taken in a trial of the OX40 agonist ivuxolimab. The source of these receptors is an adult with an advanced solid tumor such as melanoma, head and neck, liver or kidney cancer.

As DNA, the CDR3 is TGTGCCAGCAGCTTAGGAAGGGGAAGTGCAGAGACCCAGTACTTC. Its translation is CASSLGRGSAETQYF. The chain employs TRBV11-3 and TRBJ2-5, with a tentative D call TRBD1 (5 bases). Germline V gene lookup returns CDR1 SGHNT and CDR2 YENEEA. The CDR3 totals 15 residues. Trimming took off 1 base at V and 4 bases at J, with 13 bases between the two ends.

The rearrangement joins TRBV11-2 to TRBJ2-2, with 8 bases identical to TRBD1. CDR3 length: 17 residues. Unmatched junction bases numbered 13, after V lost 3 bases and J lost 7 bases. CDR1 is SGHAT, CDR2 FQNNGV, per germline. The CDR3 DNA reads as TGTGCCAGCAGCTTCGGGGGAGCAGGGGGCTTGATCGGGGAGCTGTTTTTT. Translation gives CASSFGGAGGLIGELFF.

The chain combines TRBV7-9 with TRBJ1-5; D remains unclear. V was clipped by 5 bases and J by 9 bases, with 11 bases between them. This CDR3 region has 12 residues. The germline gives CDR1 SEHNR, CDR2 FQNEAQ (reference sequence). CDR3: CASSQDWRPQHF. In DNA form, the CDR3 reads TGTGCCAGCAGCCAGGACTGGAGGCCCCAGCATTTT.

The chain couples TRBV4-1 to TRBJ2-3, with D perhaps given as TRBD1 or TRBD2 (5 bases each). The CDR3 is 16 amino acids. CDR1 is MGHRA, CDR2 YSYEKL, per germline. The ends were cut back, 0 bases at V and 11 bases at J, with 21 bases in the middle. The CDR3 coding sequence is TGCGCCAGCAGCCAAGAGCGTGAATTAGGGGTGAGCGGGCAGTATTTT. Translation gives CASSQERELGVSGQYF.

This clone came up once. The V gene is TRBV13, the J gene TRBJ2-7; 11 nucleotides align to TRBD1. Looked up from germline, CDR1 is PRHDT and CDR2 is FYEKMQ (reference sequence). The CDR3 covers 15 residues. J gave up 4 bases and V 5 bases, and 7 bases lay outside the gene matches. The CDR3 sequence: CASSPTDRGLYEQYF. Written as DNA, the CDR3 is TGTGCCAGCAGCCCCACGGACAGGGGGCTGTACGAGCAGTACTTC. Full variable domain (missing parts from reference TRBV13 and TRBJ2-7): AAGVIQSPRHLIKEKRETATLKCYPIPRHDTVYWYQQGPGQDPQFLISFYEKMQSDKGSIPDRFSAQQFSDYHSELNMSSLELGDSALYFCASSPTDRGLYEQYFGPGTRLTVT.

The genes are TRBV6-5 and TRBJ1-6, with D unresolved. Trimming pared 6 bases from V and 8 bases from J, leaving 17 bases between. The length of the CDR3 is 15 residues. The V gene's germline CDR1 is MNHEY and CDR2 SVGAGI. CDR3 amino acids: CASRQPAGRDSPLHF. For the CDR3, the DNA is TGTGCCAGCAGACAACCCGCGGGCCGAGATTCACCCCTCCACTTT.

V gene TRBV28 combines with J gene TRBJ1-3; 7 bases agree with TRBD1. CDR3 length: 15 residues. V gave up 7 bases and J gave up 0 bases; unmatched junction bases: 6. Germline V gene lookup returns CDR1 MDHEN and CDR2 SYDVKM. This chain's CDR3 is CASTSPGGSGNTIYF. DNA for the CDR3: TGTGCCAGCACCTCTCCAGGGGGCTCTGGAAACACCATATATTTT.

The chain combines TRBV27 with TRBJ2-3, with D hard to call. Trimming removed 4 bases at V and 10 bases at J, with 12 bases between. Germline CDR1 is MNHEY and CDR2 is SMNVEV (reference sequence). This CDR3 spans 12 amino acids. The CDR3 DNA is TGTGCCAGCAGTTACTCGCAAGGCCCGCAGTATTTT. Amino acids: CASSYSQGPQYF.

The J gene is TRBJ1-1, the V gene TRBV7-8; 8 bases are a match to TRBD1. CDR1 and CDR2 (germline): SGHVS, FQNEAQ. J gave up 1 base and V 5 bases, and 12 bases lay outside the gene matches. This CDR3 contains 17 residues. The CDR3 region has the DNA TGTGCCAGCAGCCCCCGGACAGGGTGGACCCAGAACACTGAAGCTTTCTTT. This codes for CASSPRTGWTQNTEAFF. Full variable domain (outside the CDR3, taken from reference TRBV7-8 and TRBJ1-1): GAGVSQSPRYKVAKRGQDVALRCDPISGHVSLFWYQQALGQGPEFLTYFQNEAQLDKSGLPSDRFFAERPEGSVSTLKIQRTQQEDSAVYLCASSPRTGWTQNTEAFFGQGTRLTVV.

This clone turned up a few times. Other DNA sequences of this sample code for an identical CDR3. The V and J genes are TRBV7-2 and TRBJ1-3; D is uncertain. With 5 bases removed from V and 0 bases from J, the gap between germline ends came to 8 bases. The length of the CDR3 is 14 residues. Germline V CDR1 and CDR2: SGHTA, FQGNSA. CDR3 nucleotide sequence: TGTGCCAGCAGCCCCACAAGCTCTGGAAACACCATATATTTT. Protein product: CASSPTSSGNTIYF.

This chain uses TRBV19 with TRBJ1-5; D is possibly TRBD1 (6 bases). This CDR3 comprises 16 residues. V lost 3 bases to trimming and J lost 4 bases, with 16 bases between them. Germline CDR1 LNHDA, CDR2 SQIVND (reference sequence). This CDR3 reads CASSITSQGRNQPQHF. The DNA for the CDR3 is TGTGCCAGTAGTATTACGTCACAGGGTAGGAATCAGCCCCAGCATTTT. The whole variable domain, remainder taken from reference TRBV19 and TRBJ1-5, is DGGITQSPKYLFRKEGQNVTLSCEQNLNHDAMYWYRQDPGQGLRLIYYSQIVNDFQKGDIAEGYSVSREKKESFPLTVTSAQKNPTAFYLCASSITSQGRNQPQHFGDGTRLSIL.

The genes are TRBV15 and TRBJ1-4, with D uncertain. Trimming took off 8 bases at V and 0 bases at J, with 10 bases between the two ends. CDR3 length equals 14 residues. Germline V gene lookup returns CDR1 LNHNV and CDR2 YYDKDF (reference sequence). The CDR3 DNA follows: TGTGCCACCGGAAGGCTCACAACTAATGAAAAACTGTTTTTT. This encodes CATGRLTTNEKLFF.

As concerns this clone: The junction differs from germline at one of its ends, possibly a read error. Other DNA sequences within the sample encode an identical CDR3. The gene calls are TRBV7-9 and TRBJ1-2; D perhaps matches TRBD1 (5 bases). The CDR3 has 12 amino acids. CDR1 is SEHNR and CDR2 is FQNEAQ in the germline V gene (reference sequence). This chain's CDR3 is CASSLAGTGYTF. In nucleotides, the CDR3 is TGTGCCAGCAGCCTAGCAGGGACTGGCTACACCTTC.

J is TRBJ1-4 and V is TRBV5-1, with 7 bases aligning to TRBD1. V was clipped by 3 bases and J by 2 bases; unmatched bases: 4. The germline CDR1 and CDR2 sequences are SGHRS and YFSETQ. The CDR3 covers 15 residues. CDR3 sequence reads: CASSSNRGTNEKLFF. Here the CDR3 DNA reads TGCGCCAGCAGCTCAAACAGGGGCACTAATGAAAAACTGTTTTTT.

The chain is built from TRBV7-8 and TRBJ2-2; 7 nucleotides line up with TRBD2. This CDR3 comprises 18 residues. Per germline, CDR1 SGHVS and CDR2 FQNEAQ. With 5 bases clipped from V and 2 bases from J, the junction kept 14 bases outside the gene matches. The CDR3 sequence: CASSPSRSGTINTGELFF. CDR3 nucleotide sequence: TGTGCCAGCAGCCCCAGCCGCAGCGGGACGATCAACACCGGGGAGCTGTTTTTT.

This chain connects TRBV5-4 to TRBJ2-3, with 9 nucleotides matching TRBD2. Looked up from germline, CDR1 is SGHNT and CDR2 is YYREEE (reference sequence). V shed 3 bases, J shed 6 bases, and the junction held 11 bases outside the gene matches. CDR3 length equals 16 residues. The CDR3, as DNA: TGTGCCAGCAGCTCTCCGCTAGCGGGAATTGATGATACGCAGTATTTT. Translating it yields CASSSPLAGIDDTQYF.

This chain uses TRBV2 with TRBJ2-7, with D possibly matching TRBD2 (6 bases). V dropped 9 bases and J dropped 1 base, with 19 bases sitting between them. Germline V gives CDR1 SNHLY, CDR2 FYNNEI. The CDR3 loop spans 15 amino acids. The DNA of the CDR3 is TGTGCCAGTTTGAAAGGGACTTTGAGGTCCTACGAGCAGTACTTC. Protein sequence: CASLKGTLRSYEQYF.

This chain joins TRBV9 and TRBJ2-1; 9 nucleotides agree with TRBD1. The CDR3 sequence is 15 residues long. Per the germline V gene, CDR1 is SGDLS and CDR2 is YYNGEE. V shed 2 bases, J shed 10 bases, and the junction held 10 bases outside the gene matches. The CDR3 spells CASSVAPGQGREQFF. The CDR3 DNA reads TGTGCCAGCAGCGTGGCCCCGGGACAGGGTAGAGAGCAGTTCTTC.

V is TRBV27 and J is TRBJ1-5; 7 bases line up with TRBD1. Germline V gene lookup returns CDR1 MNHEY and CDR2 SMNVEV (reference sequence). The CDR3 has 15 amino acids. J was trimmed by 5 bases and V by 5 bases; bases with no gene match: 9. CDR3 amino acids: CASSPTARGYQPQHF. CDR3 sequence (DNA): TGTGCCAGCAGTCCTACCGCCAGGGGGTATCAGCCCCAGCATTTT.

The table lists this clone with a count of one. J is TRBJ2-7 and V is TRBV18, with TRBD1 as a possible D gene (6 bases). Trimming pared 8 bases from V and 5 bases from J, leaving 16 bases between. The CDR3 sequence is 13 residues long. Germline-derived CDR1 and CDR2 are KGHSH and LQKENI. DNA of the CDR3: TGTGCCAGCGGAGGCGGTACAGGGAACGAGCAGTACTTC. It translates to CASGGGTGNEQYF.

The genes are TRBV10-3 and TRBJ2-5, with D uncertain. Per the germline V gene, CDR1 is ENHRY and CDR2 is SYGVKD. This CDR3 is 12 amino acids long. V was cut by 2 bases and J by 4 bases, with 5 bases left in between. The CDR3 region has the DNA TGTGCCATCAGTGAGAAGGGAGAGACCCAGTACTTC. Translated, it gives CAISEKGETQYF.

This clone was recorded only once. The chain carries TRBV7-8 and TRBJ2-7; TRBD2 agrees at 9 bases. CDR3 length: 15 residues. The V and J ends lost 0 bases and 4 bases, in that order; junction bases with no gene match: 4. The germline gives CDR1 SGHVS, CDR2 FQNEAQ. Here the CDR3 DNA reads TGTGCCAGCAGCTTAGCGACTAGCGGTTCTTACGAGCAGTACTTC. This translates into CASSLATSGSYEQYF.

This clone appeared a single time. The chain links TRBV18 to TRBJ1-2; 8 positions agree with TRBD1. CDR1 is KGHSH and CDR2 is LQKENI in the germline V gene. The V gene end was trimmed by 3 bases and the J gene end by 4 bases; junction bases not matched to a gene: 16. The CDR3 has 18 amino acids. The CDR3 DNA reads TGTGCCAGCTCACCCGCCGAAACACAGCCAGGGGGCGGCTATGGCTACACCTTC. This codes for CASSPAETQPGGGYGYTF.